A single sample is the source of the 13 T cell receptor beta chains below, sequenced in a study of radiation and T cells in renal cell carcinoma. Noted time point: blood 2 weeks post-SBRT. Indicated treatment: 15 Gy SBRT to primary tumor, nephrectomy 4 weeks later. Measured with immunoSEQ multiplex PCR; TCRdb has only the in-frame clones, and not every one. The profile shows some 130,000 clones, 88% of them singletons. The sample was blood, taken from a patient whose treatment included radiotherapy and nephrectomy. Receptors were obtained from a woman between 70 and 85 years old with renal cell carcinoma.

CDR3 bases: TGCGCCAGCAGTCACTTAACAGGGGTATCCCGGATAGACACTGAAGCTTTCTTT. Its protein product is CASSHLTGVSRIDTEAFF. The chain recombines TRBV23-1 with TRBJ1-1, with TRBD1 matching over 7 bases. TRBV23-1 is filed as an ORF, its function uncertain. V trimming: 3 bases; J trimming: 3 bases; junction bases outside the gene matches: 16. The CDR3 consists of 18 residues.

The chain is built from TRBV10-2 and TRBJ1-1; no clear D gene. The CDR3 totals 17 residues. Germline V lookup: CDR1 WSHSY, CDR2 SAAADI. V was cut by 6 bases and J by 0 bases, with 20 bases left in between. This CDR3 is CASRSNTLTGMNTEAFF. In nucleotides, the CDR3 is TGCGCCAGCAGATCAAATACATTAACGGGGATGAACACTGAAGCTTTCTTT.

The chain combines TRBV6-4 with TRBJ2-1; 8 positions agree with TRBD1. The V gene's germline CDR1 is MRHNA and CDR2 SNTAGT. The CDR3 sequence is 14 residues long. The V and J ends lost 8 bases and 2 bases, in that order; junction bases with no gene match: 5. The CDR3 region has the DNA TGTGCCAGCCTCCGGACAGGGACCTACAATGAGCAGTTCTTC. Residues: CASLRTGTYNEQFF.

The chain joins TRBV28 to TRBJ1-1; D uncertain. Trimming removed 6 bases at V and 1 base at J, with 15 bases between. Germline-derived CDR1 and CDR2 are MDHEN and SYDVKM. This CDR3 spans 15 amino acids. CDR3 sequence reads: CASSLAGRSNTEAFF. The CDR3 coding sequence is TGTGCCAGCAGCCTTGCGGGGAGGTCGAACACTGAAGCTTTCTTT.

The CDR3 sequence: CASSSGTDNEQFF. CDR3 bases: TGTGCCAGCAGCTCCGGGACAGACAATGAGCAGTTCTTC. V is TRBV5-4 and J is TRBJ2-1, with 7 bases fitting TRBD1. Germline lookup yields CDR1 SGHNT and CDR2 YYREEE (reference sequence). The CDR3 consists of 13 residues. The trim removed 3 bases at V and 5 bases at J, leaving 2 bases unmatched.

CDR3 sequence (DNA): TGCAGCGTTTCAGACACGAGGAACACCGGGGAGCTGTTTTTT. This codes for CSVSDTRNTGELFF. This chain connects TRBV29-1 to TRBJ2-2; D not certain. The germline CDR1 and CDR2 sequences are SQVTM and ANQGSEA. V was trimmed by 5 bases and J by 1 base, leaving 11 bases between them. The CDR3 has 14 residues.

The chain is built from TRBV7-2 and TRBJ2-1, with 7 bases lining up with TRBD1. The length of the CDR3 is 13 residues. V was clipped by 7 bases and J by 6 bases; unmatched bases: 6. Germline V CDR1 and CDR2: SGHTA, FQGNSA. The CDR3 loop reads CASNQQGFNEQFF. The CDR3 nucleotides are TGTGCCAGCAACCAACAGGGGTTCAATGAGCAGTTCTTC.

The chain couples TRBV21-1 to TRBJ2-7; TRBD2 is taken as the D call from the table, unchecked against the DNA. TRBV21-1 is a pseudogene. The CDR3 runs 21 residues. The CDR3 DNA is TGTGCCAGCCCTAAAGACGTAGCGGGGGAGGTACATCATTCTTTCTACTACGAGCAGTACTTC. Amino acids: CASPKDVAGEVHHSFYYEQYF.

The J gene is TRBJ2-7, the V gene TRBV6-6, with 7 bases aligning to TRBD2. The CDR3 spans 16 residues. The V and J ends lost 0 bases and 3 bases, in that order; junction bases with no gene match: 8. CDR1 and CDR2 (germline): MNHNY, SVGAGI (reference sequence). CDR3 amino acids: CASSYSKLAQLYEQYF. CDR3 sequence (DNA): TGTGCCAGCAGTTACTCGAAACTAGCGCAGCTCTACGAGCAGTACTTC.

The rearrangement links TRBV5-5 to TRBJ2-2; D call uncertain. V was trimmed by 4 bases and J by 7 bases, leaving 8 bases between them. This CDR3 comprises 12 residues. Germline CDR1 SGHKS, CDR2 YYEKEE (reference sequence). CDR3 DNA: TGTGCCAGCAGCCTAGTGGTCGGGGAGCTGTTTTTT. Its protein is CASSLVVGELFF.

A remark on this clone: Mismatch with germline at one junction end may stem from a read error. The V and J genes are TRBV7-7 and TRBJ2-2, with 11 bases that match TRBD1. The length of the CDR3 is 16 residues. CDR1 and CDR2 (germline): SSHAT, FNYEAQ (reference sequence). The CDR3 spells CASSSSGTGGTGELFF. In nucleotides, the CDR3 is TGTGCTAGCAGCTCCTCCGGGACAGGGGGGACCGGGGAGCTGTTTTTT.

The chain has TRBV4-1 and TRBJ2-1; D ambiguous. Germline CDR1 reads MGHRA; CDR2 reads YSYEKL. V dropped 1 base and J dropped 9 bases, with 4 bases sitting between them. The CDR3 has 11 amino acids. This CDR3 is CASSQVVEQFF. In nucleotides, the CDR3 is TGCGCCAGCAGCCAAGTCGTTGAGCAGTTCTTC.

V and J are TRBV6-5 and TRBJ1-3; TRBD1 is a possible D gene (5 bases). The ends were cut back, 2 bases at V and 0 bases at J, with 8 bases in the middle. There are 15 residues in the CDR3. The V gene's germline CDR1 is MNHEY and CDR2 SVGAGI. CDR3 loop: CASSYAGLSGNTIYF. Written as DNA, the CDR3 is TGTGCCAGCAGTTACGCAGGGCTCTCTGGAAACACCATATATTTT.